This TCR beta chain was observed in a study of blood T cell repertoires in COVID-19. Study-level information: Acute and convalescent COVID-19 specimens originated in the United States, Italy and Spain. T cells, B-cell-depleted T cells, or PBMCs provided the cDNA or gDNA that served as material.

Sequencing used immunoSEQ multiplex PCR; TCRdb keeps in-frame clones, though not all of them. The data contain 68,000 or so clones, nearly 85% of them seen just once; the ten biggest clones take up 35% to 45%. The CDR3 is 18 residues long. Germline assignment: CDR1 SGHRS and CDR2 YFSETQ. Trimming stripped 0 bases from V and 1 base from J, with 16 bases between. The sample consisted of peripheral blood. The sequence was obtained from a human donor in a cohort sampled during active COVID-19. The chain has TRBV5-1 and TRBJ2-2; D might be TRBD1 (6 bases). The CDR3 reads CASSLEARQVMNTGELFF. For the CDR3, the DNA is TGCGCCAGCAGCTTGGAGGCCCGACAGGTCATGAACACCGGGGAGCTGTTTTTT.